This T cell receptor beta chain appears in the sequencing data of a study of shared clonotypes between healthy human individuals. Per the germline V gene, CDR1 is MGHRA and CDR2 is YSYEKL. The CDR3 length is 17 residues. After removal of 1 base from V and 4 bases from J, the junction contained 6 bases not matched to a gene. Cells designated naive CD8 were CD45RO-negative and were positively selected for CCR7, with terminally differentiated effector memory CD45RA+ cells excluded. Sequencing used immunoSEQ multiplex PCR; TCRdb keeps in-frame clones, though not all of them. This table has more than 600,000 clones, under 95% appearing once. General study findings and limits: The researchers took only blood, and tissue repertoires probably look different. Clonotype sharing levels among donors were expected to vary with sequencing depth.

This clone was observed a single time. The antigen is not known. Sequenced input: naive CD8+ T cells sorted from blood. The sequence came from a man younger than 45 in good health. The V gene is TRBV4-1, the J gene TRBJ2-7; the match to TRBD2 covers 14 bases. The CDR3 DNA sequence: TGCGCCAGCAGCCAAGCTACCGGGACTAGCGGGAGATACGAGCAGTACTTC. Translated, it gives CASSQATGTSGRYEQYF.